This T cell receptor (delta chain) is drawn from a study of gamma-delta chains in newborns, infants, children. In the study overall: Microbial exposure reportedly drives polyclonal innate γδ T cell expansion after birth.

V shed 4 bases and J shed 0 bases, with 17 bases lying between them. The CDR3 is 17 residues long. Germline V CDR1 and CDR2: GEAIGNYY, EKD. TCRdb made new clone calls on the reads using CATT. The repertoire holds about 3,300 delta-chain clones, with around 4.2% as singletons. A few counts support this clone. This DNA's translation differs at residue 7 from TCRdb's protein, which comes from a much larger clone; a read error is likely, and the protein shown is translated from the DNA. V and J are TRDV2 and TRDJ2; weak D call: TRDD3 (5 bases). The TCR comes from a child who was a newborn, infant or young child, either healthy, febrile or measles-vaccinated (not recorded which). Material for sequencing was blood. The CDR3: CACELLEASTLTAQLFF. The CDR3 region has the DNA TGTGCCTGTGAGCTACTGGAGGCCTCCACTTTGACAGCACAACTCTTCTTT.